This T cell receptor (beta chain) was retrieved from a study of neoadjuvant anti-PD-1 for oral cavity cancer. About the research overall: Patients without progression received a fourth nivolumab dose around day 43, then surgical resection on days 50-56. Broader study findings: Only a few patients per response group were TCR-analyzed; validation needed.

Most PBMC samples had 480 ng input DNA in six replicates. Data came from immunoSEQ multiplex PCR; TCRdb stores just in-frame clones and leaves some out. The sample holds 12,000 to 15,000 clones, roughly three quarters seen once. Worth noting for this clone: Antigen unknown.

The CDR3 runs 15 residues. J lost 5 bases, V lost 4 bases, and 10 bases had no gene match. CDR1 is SGHAT and CDR2 is FQNNGV in the germline V gene. The clonotype originates from a person between 40 and 85 years old with oral cavity squamous cell carcinoma. The chain combines TRBV11-2 with TRBJ1-1; 7 bases agree with TRBD1. The starting material was PBMCs, obtained before nivolumab (anti-PD-1) treatment. The DNA of the CDR3 is TGTGCCAGCAGCTCTTTGACAGGGTCGAATACTGAAGCTTTCTTT. Amino acid sequence: CASSSLTGSNTEAFF.